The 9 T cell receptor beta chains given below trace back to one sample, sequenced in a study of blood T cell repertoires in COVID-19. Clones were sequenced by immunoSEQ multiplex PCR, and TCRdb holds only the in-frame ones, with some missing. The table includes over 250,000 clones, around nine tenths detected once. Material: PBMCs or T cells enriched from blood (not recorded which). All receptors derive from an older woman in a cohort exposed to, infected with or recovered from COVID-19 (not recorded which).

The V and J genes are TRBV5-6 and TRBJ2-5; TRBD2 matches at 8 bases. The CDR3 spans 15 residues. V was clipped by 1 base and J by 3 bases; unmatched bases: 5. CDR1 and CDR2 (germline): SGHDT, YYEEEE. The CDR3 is CASSLLTSDEETQYF. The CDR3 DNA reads TGTGCCAGCAGCTTGCTGACTAGCGACGAAGAGACCCAGTACTTC.

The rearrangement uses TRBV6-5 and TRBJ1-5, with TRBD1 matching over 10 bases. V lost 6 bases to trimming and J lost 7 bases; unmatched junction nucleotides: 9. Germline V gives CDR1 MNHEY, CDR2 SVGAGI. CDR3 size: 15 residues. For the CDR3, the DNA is TGTGCCAGCAGGAGCGTCAGGACAGGGGGACAGCCCCAGCATTTT. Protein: CASRSVRTGGQPQHF.

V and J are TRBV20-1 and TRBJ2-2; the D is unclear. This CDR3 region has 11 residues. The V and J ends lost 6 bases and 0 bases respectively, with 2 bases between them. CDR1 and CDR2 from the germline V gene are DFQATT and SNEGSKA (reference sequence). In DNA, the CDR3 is TGCAGTGCCACGAACACCGGGGAGCTGTTTTTT. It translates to CSATNTGELFF.

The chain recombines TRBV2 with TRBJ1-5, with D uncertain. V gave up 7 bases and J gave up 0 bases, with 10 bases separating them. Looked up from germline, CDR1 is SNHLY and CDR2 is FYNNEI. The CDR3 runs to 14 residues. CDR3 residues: CASKGGYSNQPQHF. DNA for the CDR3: TGTGCCAGCAAAGGAGGGTATAGCAATCAGCCCCAGCATTTT.

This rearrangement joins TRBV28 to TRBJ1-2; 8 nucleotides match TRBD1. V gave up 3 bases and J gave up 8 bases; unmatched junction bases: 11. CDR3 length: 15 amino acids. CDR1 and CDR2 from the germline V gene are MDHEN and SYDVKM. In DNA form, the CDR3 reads TGTGCCAGCAGTTTGGACAGGGAAAGATCGGGCGGCTACACCTTC. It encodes CASSLDRERSGGYTF.

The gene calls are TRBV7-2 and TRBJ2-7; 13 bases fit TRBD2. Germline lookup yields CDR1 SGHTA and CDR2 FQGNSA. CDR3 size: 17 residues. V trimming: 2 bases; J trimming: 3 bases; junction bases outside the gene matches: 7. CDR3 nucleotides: TGTGCCAGCAGCTTATATCGACTAGCGGGAGGCGGCTACGAGCAGTACTTC. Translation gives CASSLYRLAGGGYEQYF.

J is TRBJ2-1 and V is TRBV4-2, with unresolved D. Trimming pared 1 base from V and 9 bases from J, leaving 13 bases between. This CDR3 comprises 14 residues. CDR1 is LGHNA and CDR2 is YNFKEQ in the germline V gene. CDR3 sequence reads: CASSQVLVAVEQFF. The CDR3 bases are TGTGCCAGCAGCCAAGTTTTGGTCGCGGTTGAGCAGTTCTTC.

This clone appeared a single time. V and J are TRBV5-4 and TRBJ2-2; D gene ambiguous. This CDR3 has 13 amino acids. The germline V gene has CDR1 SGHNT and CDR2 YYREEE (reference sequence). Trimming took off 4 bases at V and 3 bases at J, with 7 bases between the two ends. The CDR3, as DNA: TGTGCCAGCAGCCCACGGGACACCGGGGAGCTGTTTTTT. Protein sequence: CASSPRDTGELFF.

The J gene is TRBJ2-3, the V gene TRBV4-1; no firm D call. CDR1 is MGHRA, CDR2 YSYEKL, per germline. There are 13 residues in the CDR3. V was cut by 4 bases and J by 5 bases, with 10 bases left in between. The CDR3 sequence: CASSRKQEDTQYF. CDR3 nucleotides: TGCGCCAGCAGCCGGAAGCAGGAAGATACGCAGTATTTT.